Here is one TCR beta chain with its context. The naive CD8 subset, CD45RO-negative cells positively selected for CCR7, excluded terminally differentiated effector memory CD45RA+ cells. The data stem from a study of shared clonotypes between healthy human individuals. The CDR3 is made up of 14 amino acids. Unmatched junction bases numbered 5, after V lost 0 bases and J lost 6 bases. The V gene's germline CDR1 is PRHDT and CDR2 FYEKMQ (reference sequence). The protocol was immunoSEQ multiplex PCR, while the TCRdb copy is restricted to in-frame clones and leaves out a portion. Seen here are some 2,000,000 clones, roughly 94% observed once, and the top ten hold about 1.1%.

The source material was naive CD8+ T cells sorted from blood. The J gene is TRBJ2-7, the V gene TRBV13, with 7 bases aligning to TRBD2. This receptor was identified in a man aged 18 to 30 in good health. Here the CDR3 DNA reads TGTGCCAGCAGCTTAGGGACTAGCTTCCCCGAGCAGTACTTC. As protein: CASSLGTSFPEQYF.